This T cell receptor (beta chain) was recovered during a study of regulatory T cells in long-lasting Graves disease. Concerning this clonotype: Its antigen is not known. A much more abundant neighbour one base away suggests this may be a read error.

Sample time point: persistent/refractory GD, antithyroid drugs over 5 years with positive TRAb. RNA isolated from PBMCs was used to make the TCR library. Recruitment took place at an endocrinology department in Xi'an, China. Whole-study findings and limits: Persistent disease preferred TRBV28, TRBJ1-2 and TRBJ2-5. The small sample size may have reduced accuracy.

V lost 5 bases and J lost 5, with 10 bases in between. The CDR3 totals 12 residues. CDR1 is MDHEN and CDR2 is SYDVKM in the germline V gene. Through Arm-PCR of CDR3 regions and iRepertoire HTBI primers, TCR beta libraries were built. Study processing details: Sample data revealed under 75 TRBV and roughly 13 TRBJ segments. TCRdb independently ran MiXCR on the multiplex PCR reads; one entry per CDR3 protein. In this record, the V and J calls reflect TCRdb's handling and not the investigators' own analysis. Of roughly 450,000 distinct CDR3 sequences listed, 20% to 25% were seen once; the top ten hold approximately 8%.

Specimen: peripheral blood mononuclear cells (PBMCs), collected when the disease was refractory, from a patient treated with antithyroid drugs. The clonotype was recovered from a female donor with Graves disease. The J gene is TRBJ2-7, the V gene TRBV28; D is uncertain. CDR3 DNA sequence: TGTGCCAGCAGTCTTCGGCCCCACGAGCAGTACTTC. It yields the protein CASSLRPHEQYF.